The rows below give T cell receptor beta chains drawn from one sample of a study of blood T cell repertoires in COVID-19. Produced via immunoSEQ multiplex PCR; TCRdb's table is partial and in-frame only. There are about 310,000 clones in the sample; more than 70% occur only once, and 7.8% lies in the top ten. Source material: peripheral blood. The receptor source for this set is a woman aged 45-65 years who had recovered from COVID-19. Each CDR3 is given without its conserved first and last residue.

j_call: TRBJ2-2; v_call: TRBV27; cdr3_aa: ASSLFGPGTLTGELF
j_call: TRBJ1-2; v_call: TRBV20-1; cdr3_aa: SASQNYGYT
j_call: TRBJ1-1; v_call: TRBV29-1; cdr3_aa: SVGMLAGNTEAF
j_call: TRBJ1-3; v_call: TRBV4-3; cdr3_aa: ASSQNFGGMSSGNTIY
j_call: TRBJ1-6; v_call: TRBV3-1/TRBV3-2; cdr3_aa: ASSQVPQFYNSPLH
j_call: TRBJ2-7; v_call: TRBV7-2; cdr3_aa: ASSLGGGGPYEQY
j_call: TRBJ2-5; v_call: TRBV28; cdr3_aa: ASSPRLAGKETQY
j_call: TRBJ2-3; v_call: TRBV29-1; cdr3_aa: SADTSSTDTQY
j_call: TRBJ1-1; v_call: TRBV19; cdr3_aa: ASRQSFTEAF
j_call: TRBJ2-2; v_call: TRBV9; cdr3_aa: ASTGTSGTGAGELF
j_call: TRBJ1-3; v_call: TRBV11-2; cdr3_aa: ASSLAPDSGNTIY
j_call: TRBJ2-3; v_call: TRBV6-1; cdr3_aa: ASSEPGTVHTDTQY
j_call: TRBJ2-5; v_call: TRBV6-5; cdr3_aa: ASSYSEPSVGTQY
j_call: TRBJ1-2; v_call: TRBV28; cdr3_aa: ASTQTGTGVRYGYT
j_call: TRBJ2-3; v_call: TRBV21-1; cdr3_aa: ASTRKGDRADTQY
j_call: TRBJ1-2; v_call: TRBV5-6; cdr3_aa: ASSFGPRQGGYT
j_call: TRBJ1-3; v_call: TRBV14; cdr3_aa: ASSQEVPRSTIY
j_call: TRBJ2-1; v_call: TRBV20-1; cdr3_aa: SAGAWTSGKEGYNEQF
j_call: TRBJ1-2; v_call: TRBV28; cdr3_aa: ASSYPDSYGYT
j_call: TRBJ1-4; v_call: TRBV5-1; cdr3_aa: ASSPPGQTNEKLF
j_call: TRBJ1-1; v_call: TRBV27; cdr3_aa: ASSLFGNTEAF
j_call: TRBJ1-6; v_call: TRBV6-5; cdr3_aa: ASRLPGGDNSPLH
j_call: TRBJ2-1; v_call: TRBV28; cdr3_aa: ASSFVGQEYNEQF
j_call: TRBJ2-7; v_call: TRBV11-2; cdr3_aa: ASSPSGGAYEQY
j_call: TRBJ2-3; v_call: TRBV10-2; cdr3_aa: ASSEGESGLAGTDTQY
j_call: TRBJ2-4; v_call: TRBV10-3; cdr3_aa: AISEGHLLAKNIQY
j_call: TRBJ1-4; v_call: TRBV19; cdr3_aa: ASSPDGQGIWEKLF
j_call: TRBJ1-5; v_call: TRBV30; cdr3_aa: AWSYYNQPQH
j_call: TRBJ1-2; v_call: TRBV5-1; cdr3_aa: ASSRERTGGNYGYT
j_call: TRBJ2-6; v_call: TRBV7-8; cdr3_aa: ASSFVGGSGANVLT
j_call: TRBJ2-5; v_call: TRBV6-5; cdr3_aa: ASSYAKGQIKETQY
j_call: TRBJ1-2; v_call: TRBV14; cdr3_aa: ASSQRRNYGYT
j_call: TRBJ2-7; v_call: TRBV5-1; cdr3_aa: ASSPGTSGHEQY
j_call: TRBJ1-3; v_call: TRBV28; cdr3_aa: ASSSINSYTIY
j_call: TRBJ2-7; v_call: TRBV7-2; cdr3_aa: ASSSAGDRYEQY
j_call: TRBJ1-1; v_call: TRBV7-2; cdr3_aa: ASSLQQGRGTEAF
j_call: TRBJ2-6; v_call: TRBV9; cdr3_aa: ASSVSGVAGANVLT
j_call: TRBJ1-5; v_call: TRBV7-2; cdr3_aa: ASSQSDRGLVQPQH
j_call: TRBJ1-6; v_call: TRBV7-5; cdr3_aa: ARSPGQGGRSPLH
j_call: TRBJ1-5; v_call: TRBV3-1/TRBV3-2; cdr3_aa: ASSQLNQPQH
j_call: TRBJ1-4; v_call: TRBV4-1; cdr3_aa: ASSQQGAYNEKLF
j_call: TRBJ2-7; v_call: TRBV14; cdr3_aa: ASSHSSYEQY
j_call: TRBJ1-2; v_call: TRBV28; cdr3_aa: ASSPTGGSIYGYT
j_call: TRBJ1-2; v_call: TRBV6-1; cdr3_aa: ASSERARVTSGYT
j_call: TRBJ1-6; v_call: TRBV19; cdr3_aa: ASSIKGHRNSPLH
j_call: TRBJ1-2; v_call: TRBV6-2/TRBV6-3; cdr3_aa: ASSFQTANYGYT
j_call: TRBJ1-2; v_call: TRBV5-1; cdr3_aa: ASSFSDRGYGYT
j_call: TRBJ1-2; v_call: TRBV2; cdr3_aa: ASSAVTNYGYT
j_call: TRBJ2-3; v_call: TRBV28; cdr3_aa: ASSLWASTDTQY
j_call: TRBJ1-1; v_call: TRBV20-1; cdr3_aa: SALRSPLAF
j_call: TRBJ2-3; v_call: TRBV5-6; cdr3_aa: ASSGGWGWGVSTDTQY
j_call: TRBJ2-3; v_call: TRBV18; cdr3_aa: ASSPGGTDTQY
j_call: TRBJ1-1; v_call: TRBV4-3; cdr3_aa: ASSRDRVMNTEAF
j_call: TRBJ2-3; v_call: TRBV11-2; cdr3_aa: ASSLDLGGGTDTQY
j_call: TRBJ1-4; v_call: TRBV4-1; cdr3_aa: ASSQDKRVGVNEKLF
j_call: TRBJ1-5; v_call: TRBV30; cdr3_aa: AWSDRHTNQPQH
j_call: TRBJ2-5; v_call: TRBV20-1; cdr3_aa: SASVQKETQY